This T cell receptor beta chain was captured by sequencing in a study of blood T cell repertoires in COVID-19. Across the whole study: Some COVID-19 samples were acute and others convalescent; all came from the United States, Italy and Spain. From T cells, B-cell-depleted T cells, or PBMCs came the material, which was cDNA or gDNA.

This CDR3 has 14 amino acids. Germline V gene lookup returns CDR1 SGHTS and CDR2 YDEGEE. Trimming shortened V by 0 bases and J by 11 bases, and 17 bases separated the two germline ends. Authors' data handling: Counts of nucleated cells, estimated from reference gene primer amplification, were obtained. Clones were read by immunoSEQ multiplex PCR, and TCRdb kept only the in-frame ones, dropping some. V, J and clone size are those of that table, while D and trimming were read from the DNA. The sample has 40,000 to 55,000 clones, 84% seen once. Source material: peripheral blood. The chain joins TRBV5-8 to TRBJ2-5; no firm D call. The sequence derives from a man aged 50-60 years with acute or convalescent COVID-19. CDR3 amino acids: CASSLGDSPTEQYF. The DNA of the CDR3 is TGTGCCAGCAGCTTGGGAGACTCTCCTACGGAGCAGTACTTC.